A single sample is the source of the 26 T cell receptor beta chains below, sequenced in a study of T cell responses to AZD1222 COVID-19 vaccine. Some clones are missing from TCRdb's copy, which holds only in-frame ones; the method was immunoSEQ multiplex PCR. Among approximately 74,000 clones listed, 82% were seen once. Sample: peripheral blood, taken on day 0 of AZD1222 vaccination. Every receptor here comes from an adult in good health.

V is TRBV19 and J is TRBJ1-4; 7 bases match TRBD1. From germline, CDR1 is LNHDA and CDR2 SQIVND (reference sequence). The CDR3 is 17 residues long. The V segment lost 9 bases and the J segment 0 bases; nucleotides outside the gene matches: 13. The CDR3, as DNA: TGTGCCAGCCAATCCCCGGGACAGCCTTCAACTAATGAAAAACTGTTTTTT. Protein product: CASQSPGQPSTNEKLFF. Filled out from reference TRBV19 and TRBJ1-4, the complete variable domain reads DGGITQSPKYLFRKEGQNVTLSCEQNLNHDAMYWYRQDPGQGLRLIYYSQIVNDFQKGDIAEGYSVSREKKESFPLTVTSAQKNPTAFYLCASQSPGQPSTNEKLFFGSGTQLSVL.

This clone occurred once. The chain joins TRBV19 to TRBJ2-1; TRBD1 matches at 9 bases. V lost 4 bases to trimming and J lost 0 bases; unmatched junction nucleotides: 4. CDR3 size: 16 residues. CDR1 is LNHDA, CDR2 SQIVND, per germline (reference sequence). The CDR3 here is CASSSDRGISYNEQFF. CDR3 DNA: TGTGCCAGTAGTAGCGACAGGGGGATCTCCTACAATGAGCAGTTCTTC.

This clone showed up many times. The chain joins TRBV6-2 or TRBV6-3 to TRBJ2-2; 7 nucleotides align to TRBD2. The CDR3 extends over 17 amino acids. Trimming took 5 bases from V and 4 from J; bases not matched to a gene: 13. The germline gives CDR1 MNHEY, CDR2 SVGEGT. The CDR3 loop is CASSPGTRVAGTGELFF. In DNA form, the CDR3 reads TGTGCCAGCAGTCCCGGTACCAGGGTAGCGGGCACCGGGGAGCTGTTTTTT.

The chain has TRBV5-4 and TRBJ2-1, with a possible D match to TRBD1 (6 bases). Germline CDR1 and CDR2: SGHNT and YYREEE (reference sequence). The CDR3 consists of 16 residues. V was cut by 4 bases and J by 3 bases, with 17 bases left in between. The CDR3 region is CASSPRLQGVYNEQFF. In DNA form, the CDR3 reads TGTGCCAGCAGCCCCCGATTACAGGGAGTCTACAATGAGCAGTTCTTC.

The chain is built from TRBV7-2 and TRBJ1-2; weak D call: TRBD1 (6 bases). Per the germline V gene, CDR1 is SGHTA and CDR2 is FQGNSA. CDR3 length: 13 residues. V dropped 4 bases and J dropped 6 bases, with 12 bases sitting between them. DNA for the CDR3: TGTGCCAGCAGCTCTAGACCAGGGGATGGCTACACCTTC. It specifies CASSSRPGDGYTF.

Only a few counts were recorded for this clone. J is TRBJ2-1 and V is TRBV3-1 (or the pseudogene TRBV3-2); 9 nucleotides agree with TRBD1. Germline lookup yields CDR1 LGHDT and CDR2 YNNKEL (reference sequence). Trimming took 3 bases from V and 7 from J; bases not matched to a gene: 4. The CDR3 is made up of 14 amino acids. The CDR3 DNA follows: TGTGCCAGCAGCCACTCCGGACAGGGGAATGAGCAGTTCTTC. This encodes CASSHSGQGNEQFF.

The rearrangement uses TRBV4-1 and TRBJ1-2; D not resolved. The germline V gene has CDR1 MGHRA and CDR2 YSYEKL. The CDR3 runs to 15 residues. V was pared by 3 bases and J by 4 bases, with 15 bases between. The CDR3 nucleotides read TGCGCCAGCAGCCAGGCAACTAGTACATCCTATGGCTACACCTTC. Amino acids: CASSQATSTSYGYTF.

The chain links TRBV6-2 or TRBV6-3 to TRBJ2-7; 7 bases are shared with TRBD1. This CDR3 comprises 16 residues. CDR1 and CDR2 from the germline V gene are MNHEY and SVGEGT. Unmatched junction bases numbered 11, after V lost 5 bases and J lost 1 base. CDR3 sequence reads: CASSDNTGTESYEQYF. The CDR3 coding sequence is TGTGCCAGCAGTGACAATACCGGGACAGAGTCCTACGAGCAGTACTTC.

This chain joins TRBV9 and TRBJ2-3; TRBD2 aligns across 9 bases. The CDR3 length is 16 residues. CDR1 and CDR2 (germline): SGDLS, YYNGEE. With 0 bases clipped from V and 0 bases from J, the junction kept 2 bases outside the gene matches. The CDR3 DNA reads as TGTGCCAGCAGCGTAGGAACTAGCGGGAGCACAGATACGCAGTATTTT. Amino acid sequence: CASSVGTSGSTDTQYF.

The chain links TRBV4-2 to TRBJ2-1; the D gene is possibly TRBD2 (6 bases). CDR1 LGHNA and CDR2 YNFKEQ come from the germline V gene. The CDR3 has 16 amino acids. V lost 0 bases and J 0 bases, leaving 9 bases between the germline ends. CDR3 DNA: TGTGCCAGCAGCCAAGATCCGGGACTCTCCTACAATGAGCAGTTCTTC. This encodes CASSQDPGLSYNEQFF.

The genes are TRBV18 and TRBJ2-5, with TRBD2 matching over 14 bases. Germline CDR1 and CDR2: KGHSH and LQKENI. This CDR3 is built from 16 residues. V shed 3 bases and J 2 bases; nucleotides not matched to a gene: 2. The CDR3 loop is CASSPGLAGVQETQYF. The CDR3 DNA reads as TGTGCCAGCTCACCGGGACTAGCGGGGGTACAAGAGACCCAGTACTTC.

The gene calls are TRBV9 and TRBJ2-3, with D perhaps assigned TRBD1 or TRBD2 (6 bases each). Germline V gene data show CDR1 as SGDLS and CDR2 as YYNGEE. V was pared by 0 bases and J by 4 bases, with 12 bases between. This CDR3 is built from 15 residues. In DNA form, the CDR3 reads TGTGCCAGCAGCGTAGCGGGGGCTGGGTCAGATACGCAGTATTTT. It encodes CASSVAGAGSDTQYF.

This chain links TRBV7-2 with TRBJ2-3; 9 nucleotides line up with TRBD2. Germline CDR1 reads SGHTA; CDR2 reads FQGNSA. The CDR3 contains 15 residues. V was clipped by 8 bases and J by 2 bases; unmatched bases: 8. CDR3 in amino acids: CASGASGVDTDTQYF. CDR3 sequence (DNA): TGTGCCAGCGGGGCTAGCGGGGTTGACACAGATACGCAGTATTTT.

V and J are TRBV7-9 and TRBJ1-4, with D possibly matching TRBD1 (6 bases). The CDR3 has 16 amino acids. The V and J ends lost 5 bases and 4 bases respectively, with 17 bases between them. The germline V gene has CDR1 SEHNR and CDR2 FQNEAQ (reference sequence). The chain's CDR3 is CASSPNPTGLNEKLFF. The CDR3 region has the DNA TGTGCCAGCAGCCCGAACCCGACAGGCCTTAATGAAAAACTGTTTTTT.

V and J are TRBV19 and TRBJ2-3; TRBD1 is a possible D gene (6 bases). Trimming stripped 0 bases from V and 2 bases from J, with 9 bases between. Germline V gives CDR1 LNHDA, CDR2 SQIVND (reference sequence). The length of the CDR3 is 15 residues. DNA of the CDR3: TGTGCCAGTAGTATAGAGGGGGCGACCACAGATACGCAGTATTTT. It encodes CASSIEGATTDTQYF. Combining the CDR3 with reference TRBV19 and TRBJ2-3 gives the whole variable domain DGGITQSPKYLFRKEGQNVTLSCEQNLNHDAMYWYRQDPGQGLRLIYYSQIVNDFQKGDIAEGYSVSREKKESFPLTVTSAQKNPTAFYLCASSIEGATTDTQYFGPGTRLTVL.

This chain uses TRBV6-5 with TRBJ2-2; maybe TRBD1 (5 bases). Germline V gene lookup returns CDR1 MNHEY and CDR2 SVGAGI. Trimming cost V 2 bases and J 2 bases, with 12 bases left between them. The CDR3 is 16 residues long. CDR3 in amino acids: CASSYLPDRNTGELFF. In nucleotides, the CDR3 is TGTGCCAGCAGTTACCTTCCTGACAGAAACACCGGGGAGCTGTTTTTT.

The rearrangement uses TRBV9 and TRBJ2-1; D gene ambiguous. The CDR3 contains 12 residues. The germline V gene encodes CDR1 SGDLS and CDR2 YYNGEE. The germline V and J ends were trimmed by 3 bases and 7 bases, with 8 bases remaining between them. CDR3: CASSAHRNEQFF. The CDR3 bases are TGTGCCAGCAGCGCACATCGGAATGAGCAGTTCTTC.

The sample holds a few counts of this clone. This rearrangement joins TRBV6-2 or TRBV6-3 to TRBJ2-3, with 7 bases fitting TRBD2. Germline V CDR1 and CDR2: MNHEY, SVGEGT. The V and J ends lost 2 bases and 2 bases, in that order; junction bases with no gene match: 13. The CDR3 runs 18 residues. The CDR3, as DNA: TGTGCCAGCAGTTACGGCCCGGCTAGCGGCGTATACACAGATACGCAGTATTTT. This sequence encodes CASSYGPASGVYTDTQYF.

The table lists this clone with a count of one. The chain is built from TRBV5-4 and TRBJ2-3, with D tentatively TRBD1 or TRBD2 (6 bases each). CDR1 is SGHNT, CDR2 YYREEE, per germline (reference sequence). The CDR3 loop spans 15 amino acids. Trimming stripped 4 bases from V and 0 bases from J, with 12 bases between. CDR3 in amino acids: CASSEGDFSTDTQYF. The CDR3 nucleotides read TGTGCCAGCAGCGAGGGGGACTTCAGCACAGATACGCAGTATTTT.

CDR3 sequence (DNA): TGTGCCAGCAGTCAGCAGGGGAATTCACCCCTCCACTTT. Encoded protein: CASSQQGNSPLHF. The chain employs TRBV6-2 or TRBV6-3 and TRBJ1-6; TRBD1 is a possible D gene (6 bases). This CDR3 has 13 residues. V shed 5 bases and J shed 7 bases, with 9 bases lying between them. Germline values: CDR1 MNHEY, CDR2 SVGEGT.

The rearrangement uses TRBV5-1 and TRBJ2-1; D may be TRBD2 (7 bases). The V and J ends lost 4 bases and 3 bases respectively, with 14 bases between them. This CDR3 spans 15 amino acids. The V gene's germline CDR1 is SGHRS and CDR2 YFSETQ. The CDR3 region has the DNA TGCGCCAGCAGCGTGGAGGGGGGGCGCTACAATGAGCAGTTCTTC. Its translation: CASSVEGGRYNEQFF.

This chain connects TRBV28 to TRBJ1-2, with unresolved D. The CDR3 contains 14 residues. The germline CDR1 and CDR2 sequences are MDHEN and SYDVKM. The ends were cut back, 3 bases at V and 0 bases at J, with 8 bases in the middle. CDR3 coding DNA: TGTGCCAGCAGTTTTTGGGGTTCTAACTATGGCTACACCTTC. This translates into CASSFWGSNYGYTF.

The rearrangement joins TRBV10-2 to TRBJ2-3; 10 bases line up with TRBD2. V shed 6 bases and J 5 bases; nucleotides not matched to a gene: 2. Per germline, CDR1 WSHSY and CDR2 SAAADI. This CDR3 has 13 residues. CDR3 sequence reads: CASRLAGQDTQYF. CDR3 nucleotides: TGCGCCAGCAGACTAGCGGGACAAGATACGCAGTATTTT.

The chain combines TRBV15 with TRBJ2-1, with D possibly being TRBD1 (7 bases). This CDR3 region has 13 residues. Trimming took 8 bases from V and 9 from J, leaving 17 bases between them. Germline V CDR1 and CDR2: LNHNV, YYDKDF (reference sequence). The chain's CDR3 is CATQQGETSEQFF. The CDR3 nucleotides read TGTGCCACCCAGCAGGGGGAGACTAGTGAGCAGTTCTTC. Full variable domain (remainder filled in from reference TRBV15 and TRBJ2-1): DAMVIQNPRYQVTQFGKPVTLSCSQTLNHNVMYWYQQKSSQAPKLLFHYYDKDFNNEADTPDNFQSRRPNTSFCFLDIRSPGLGDTAMYLCATQQGETSEQFFGPGTRLTVL.

The chain combines TRBV6-5 with TRBJ2-7; D assignment may be TRBD1 or TRBD2 (5 bases each). CDR3 length: 11 residues. Germline V gene data show CDR1 as MNHEY and CDR2 as SVGAGI. The V and J ends lost 2 bases and 6 bases respectively, with 5 bases between them. DNA of the CDR3: TGTGCCAGCAGTTACGGGGGCGAGCAGTACTTC. Residues: CASSYGGEQYF.

The chain employs TRBV7-2 and TRBJ2-5, with D maybe TRBD2 (5 bases). CDR3 length: 14 residues. Germline loops: CDR1 SGHTA, CDR2 FQGNSA. Trimming removed 1 base from V and 1 base from J, with 7 bases in between. The CDR3 sequence is CASSLVGAQETQYF. As DNA, the CDR3 is TGTGCCAGCAGCTTAGTGGGAGCCCAAGAGACCCAGTACTTC.